Listed here are 31 T cell receptor beta chains from one sample, sequenced in a study of T cells in Graves' hyperthyroidism and ophthalmopathy. RNA transcripts yielded amplified TCR beta CDR3 regions. A set of HTBI primers served as the primers for a first-round RT-PCR of the TCR CDR3. TCRdb re-derived calls from the multiplex PCR reads in MiXCR, one entry per CDR3 protein. The data show hundreds of thousands of distinct CDR3 sequences, with about a sixth seen just once and around 17% held by the top ten. The sample was blood. These receptors all come from a woman between 18 and 30 years old with Graves' ophthalmopathy.

Comments on this clonotype: Possible read error: a much larger clone is one base away. This chain connects TRBV6-1 to TRBJ2-1; maybe TRBD2 (7 bases). The CDR3 totals 14 residues. CDR1 is MNHNS and CDR2 is SASEGT in the germline V gene. The V end lost 6 bases, the J end lost 10 bases, and 19 bases lay between the germline ends. The CDR3 DNA reads as TGTGCCAGCAGCTCCTTGGGGGGGGGCTACGAGCAGTTCTTC. As protein: CASSSLGGGYEQFF.

This clonotype was observed at least ten times. The gene calls are TRBV28 and TRBJ2-5, with 13 bases lining up with TRBD2. The CDR3 runs to 15 residues. J gave up 2 bases and V 5 bases, and 2 bases lay outside the gene matches. Germline CDR1 reads MDHEN; CDR2 reads SYDVKM. DNA for the CDR3: TGTGCCAGCAGTACTAGCGGGAGGGGGCAAGAGACCCAGTACTTC. Amino acids: CASSTSGRGQETQYF.

V is TRBV10-2 and J is TRBJ2-1; 7 nucleotides align to TRBD2. The ends lost 5 bases at V and 5 bases at J; junction bases unmatched: 6. The CDR3 sequence is 14 residues long. Germline lookup yields CDR1 WSHSY and CDR2 SAAADI. The CDR3 DNA is TGCGCCAGCAGTCCCTGGGGGGGAAACAATGAGCAGTTCTTC. Protein sequence: CASSPWGGNNEQFF.

This clonotype was counted ten times or more. The chain has TRBV27 and TRBJ1-1; D not resolved. Looked up from germline, CDR1 is MNHEY and CDR2 is SMNVEV (reference sequence). V lost 5 bases, J lost 1 base, and 8 bases lay in between. The CDR3 has 13 residues. The CDR3 here is CASSTTKNTEAFF. DNA of the CDR3: TGTGCCAGCAGTACCACCAAGAACACTGAAGCTTTCTTT.

The chain uses TRBV19 and TRBJ2-7; possibly TRBD2 for D (5 bases). The CDR3 is 14 residues long. V lost 2 bases, J lost 5 bases, and 13 bases lay in between. Germline V lookup: CDR1 LNHDA, CDR2 SQIVND (reference sequence). CDR3 loop: CASSISSGIDEQYF. The CDR3 bases are TGTGCCAGTAGTATATCTTCCGGGATCGACGAGCAGTACTTC.

Details on this clonotype: A much larger clone differs from this one at a single base, so this may be a read error. The rearrangement uses TRBV5-1 and TRBJ2-1, with D possibly being TRBD1 (5 bases). The CDR3 contains 16 residues. Trimming took off 0 bases at V and 10 bases at J, with 20 bases between the two ends. CDR1 is SGHRS and CDR2 is YFSETQ in the germline V gene. The CDR3 is CASSLGQGTQKDEQFF. CDR3 sequence (DNA): TGCGCCAGCAGCTTGGGCCAGGGAACCCAAAAGGACGAGCAGTTCTTC.

This clonotype was seen ten or more times. The chain is built from TRBV20-1 and TRBJ1-1, with a weak D call TRBD1 (6 bases). CDR3 length: 15 residues. Looked up from germline, CDR1 is DFQATT and CDR2 is SNEGSKA (reference sequence). Trimming shortened V by 0 bases and J by 5 bases, and 16 bases separated the two germline ends. For the CDR3, the DNA is TGCAGTGCTAGAGATGACAGGTTGGGGGGAACTGAAGCTTTCTTT. This gives the protein CSARDDRLGGTEAFF.

J is TRBJ1-6 and V is TRBV10-3; no clear D gene. The CDR3 loop spans 14 amino acids. V shed 2 bases and J shed 7 bases, with 9 bases lying between them. Germline V gene lookup returns CDR1 ENHRY and CDR2 SYGVKD. The CDR3 protein is CAISEGRENSPLHF. The CDR3 DNA reads TGTGCCATCAGTGAGGGAAGGGAGAATTCACCCCTCCACTTT.

In this sample, this clonotype turned up many times. The chain couples TRBV7-2 to TRBJ1-2; 7 nucleotides agree with TRBD1. Germline V gives CDR1 SGHTA, CDR2 FQGNSA. There are 13 residues in the CDR3. Trimming removed 1 base from V and 4 bases from J; junction bases left unmatched: 0. CDR3 nucleotides: TGTGCCAGCAGCTTAGGGACAGGCTATGGCTACACCTTC. Residues: CASSLGTGYGYTF.

The rearrangement joins TRBV15 to TRBJ1-4; weak D call: TRBD1 (6 bases). CDR3 size: 16 residues. Per germline, CDR1 LNHNV and CDR2 YYDKDF (reference sequence). Between the trimmed V and J ends, which lost 5 bases and 0 bases, there was a span of 13 bases. CDR3 in amino acids: CATSGGGLATNEKLFF. The CDR3 DNA sequence: TGTGCCACCAGCGGGGGCGGCCTCGCAACTAATGAAAAACTGTTTTTT.

This chain joins TRBV27 and TRBJ2-6; D is unclear. The CDR3 consists of 15 residues. V was clipped by 3 bases and J by 0 bases, with 6 bases between them. The V gene's germline CDR1 is MNHEY and CDR2 SMNVEV (reference sequence). The CDR3 protein is CASSFFRSGANVLTF. The CDR3 bases are TGTGCCAGCAGTTTTTTCCGCTCTGGGGCCAACGTCCTGACTTTC.

The J gene is TRBJ2-7, the V gene TRBV25-1; perhaps D is TRBD1 or TRBD2 (6 bases each). V was pared by 0 bases and J by 6 bases, with 24 bases between. The germline V gene encodes CDR1 MGHDK and CDR2 SYGVNS. CDR3 length: 18 amino acids. The CDR3 DNA is TGTGCCAGCAGTGAATATGGGGGCAAGGAGGGAGATGGAGTCGAGCAGTACTTC. Translating it yields CASSEYGGKEGDGVEQYF.

The CDR3 reads CASIGQGYSPLHF. The CDR3 nucleotides are TGTGCCAGTATAGGACAGGGGTATTCACCCCTCCACTTT. V is TRBV19 and J is TRBJ1-6; TRBD1 agrees at 9 bases. This CDR3 has 13 residues. Germline CDR1 and CDR2: LNHDA and SQIVND (reference sequence). Unmatched junction bases numbered 3, after V lost 7 bases and J lost 8 bases.

CDR3 loop: CASSPREGEEKLFF. CDR3 bases: TGTGCCAGCAGCCCCCGGGAGGGAGAAGAAAAACTGTTTTTT. V gene TRBV7-9 combines with J gene TRBJ1-4; D is unresolved. The germline CDR1 and CDR2 sequences are SEHNR and FQNEAQ (reference sequence). CDR3 length equals 14 residues. Trimming cost V 5 bases and J 8 bases, with 15 bases left between them. The variable domain in full, completed from reference TRBV7-9 and TRBJ1-4, reads DTGVSQNPRHKITKRGQNVTFRCDPISEHNRLYWYRQTLGQGPEFLTYFQNEAQLEKSRLLSDRFSAERPKGSFSTLEIQRTEQGDSAMYLCASSPREGEEKLFFGSGTQLSVL.

On this clonotype: A single base separates this from a much larger clone, so it may be a read error. This chain connects TRBV12-3 or TRBV12-4 to TRBJ2-1; either TRBD1 or TRBD2 may fit D (5 bases each). Trimming left V 3 bases short and J 7 bases short, with 13 bases between. There are 14 residues in the CDR3. The CDR3 is CASSFGARVNEQFF. As DNA, the CDR3 is TGTGCCAGCAGTTTCGGGGCCAGGGTAAATGAGCAGTTCTTC.

This clonotype has at least ten counts. The chain has TRBV10-3 and TRBJ1-2; no clear D. The CDR3 is 14 amino acids. V lost 2 bases and J 0 bases, leaving 7 bases between the germline ends. In germline, CDR1 is ENHRY, CDR2 SYGVKD. CDR3 sequence: CAISEMPSNYGYTF. The DNA for the CDR3 is TGTGCCATCAGTGAGATGCCGTCTAACTATGGCTACACCTTC.

There are a few counts of this clonotype. The DNA of the CDR3 is TGCAGTGCTACACCGGTGATTAGCGGGGGAACAGATACGCAGTATTTT. Translating it yields CSATPVISGGTDTQYF. The chain has TRBV20-1 and TRBJ2-3; 9 bases map to TRBD2. Per the germline V gene, CDR1 is DFQATT and CDR2 is SNEGSKA (reference sequence). This CDR3 is built from 16 residues. After removal of 4 bases from V and 3 bases from J, the junction contained 11 bases not matched to a gene.

This clonotype came up once. This rearrangement joins TRBV3-1 to TRBJ2-7, with D possibly being TRBD1 (6 bases). The germline CDR1 and CDR2 sequences are LGHDT and YNNKEL (reference sequence). The CDR3 spans 16 residues. The V end was cut by 4 bases, the J end by 0 bases, with 16 bases between. The CDR3 DNA follows: TGTGCCAGCAGCCCATCAGGGGACCCCTGCTCCTACGAGCAGTACTTC. Translation gives CASSPSGDPCSYEQYF.

This clonotype was observed at least ten times. The V and J genes are TRBV28 and TRBJ2-1, with TRBD2 identical over 12 bases. CDR1 and CDR2 from the germline V gene are MDHEN and SYDVKM. With V trimmed by 6 bases and J by 8 bases, 8 bases remained unmatched. The CDR3 length is 15 residues. CDR3 region: CASSQTSGRRHEQFF. CDR3 sequence (DNA): TGTGCCAGCAGCCAAACTAGCGGGAGGCGGCATGAGCAGTTCTTC.

This clonotype appeared many times. The gene calls are TRBV11-2 and TRBJ2-1; 9 bases match TRBD2. Trimming cost V 4 bases and J 4 bases; bases outside gene matches: 5. The germline V gene has CDR1 SGHAT and CDR2 FQNNGV. The CDR3 is made up of 15 amino acids. The CDR3: CASSSGRGGYNEQFF. Written as DNA, the CDR3 is TGTGCCAGCAGCTCAGGGCGGGGGGGGTACAATGAGCAGTTCTTC.

The table lists this clonotype with many counts. V gene TRBV18 combines with J gene TRBJ1-1; D is unresolved. V lost 3 bases and J 3 bases, leaving 14 bases between the germline ends. Germline V CDR1 and CDR2: KGHSH, LQKENI. The CDR3 is 15 residues long. The CDR3 is CASSPTLTPHTEAFF. The CDR3 DNA reads TGTGCCAGCTCACCGACATTGACCCCTCACACTGAAGCTTTCTTT.

This rearrangement joins TRBV5-1 to TRBJ2-1, with D possibly matching TRBD2 (6 bases). The CDR3 has 15 amino acids. Trimming shortened V by 3 bases and J by 7 bases, and 17 bases separated the two germline ends. Germline CDR1 is SGHRS and CDR2 is YFSETQ. CDR3 sequence: CASSWGLVAGNEQFF. The DNA for the CDR3 is TGCGCCAGCAGCTGGGGACTCGTGGCGGGTAATGAGCAGTTCTTC.

This clonotype was counted ten times or more. The chain recombines TRBV29-1 with TRBJ2-1; 16 nucleotides align to TRBD2. CDR1 SQVTM and CDR2 ANQGSEA come from the germline V gene. V was clipped by 0 bases and J by 9 bases; unmatched bases: 11. CDR3 length: 18 residues. In DNA form, the CDR3 reads TGCAGCGTTGAAGATCGGGGGACTAGCGGGAGGGCCGGAGCTGAGCAGTTCTTC. It codes for CSVEDRGTSGRAGAEQFF.

This clonotype occurred a few times. The gene calls are TRBV9 and TRBJ2-4; D is perhaps TRBD1 or TRBD2 (5 bases each). The CDR3 length is 19 residues. Germline V gene sequence: CDR1 SGDLS, CDR2 YYNGEE. V lost 0 bases and J 1 base, leaving 20 bases between the germline ends. CDR3 sequence: CASSVGARSIGAAKNIQYF. The CDR3 DNA is TGTGCCAGCAGCGTAGGGGCCAGGTCTATCGGGGCGGCCAAAAACATTCAGTACTTC.

The chain joins TRBV7-8 to TRBJ2-1; D is unresolved. V was cut by 0 bases and J by 6 bases, with 9 bases left in between. Germline values: CDR1 SGHVS, CDR2 FQNEAQ. CDR3 length equals 14 residues. The CDR3 loop reads CASSLAASPNEQFF. The DNA for the CDR3 is TGTGCCAGCAGCTTAGCGGCTTCCCCCAATGAGCAGTTCTTC.

This clonotype was recorded at least ten times. The chain carries TRBV6-1 and TRBJ2-1; TRBD2 agrees at 8 bases. V lost 6 bases to trimming and J lost 0 bases; unmatched junction nucleotides: 13. The CDR3 has 18 amino acids. The germline V gene encodes CDR1 MNHNS and CDR2 SASEGT. Here the CDR3 reads CASSHIGRGASSYNEQFF. The CDR3 region has the DNA TGTGCCAGCAGCCACATCGGGCGGGGGGCGAGCTCCTACAATGAGCAGTTCTTC.

In this sample, this clonotype turned up many times. This chain links TRBV7-9 with TRBJ1-1; D is possibly TRBD1 (5 bases). V shed 7 bases and J shed 2 bases, with 8 bases lying between them. The CDR3 is 12 amino acids. CDR1 SEHNR and CDR2 FQNEAQ come from the germline V gene (reference sequence). This CDR3 reads CASKRGNTEAFF. CDR3 bases: TGTGCCAGCAAAAGGGGAAACACTGAAGCTTTCTTT. Full variable domain (missing parts from reference TRBV7-9 and TRBJ1-1): DTGVSQNPRHKITKRGQNVTFRCDPISEHNRLYWYRQTLGQGPEFLTYFQNEAQLEKSRLLSDRFSAERPKGSFSTLEIQRTEQGDSAMYLCASKRGNTEAFFGQGTRLTVV.

The rearrangement joins TRBV19 to TRBJ2-4, with 9 bases aligning to TRBD1. The CDR3 has 17 residues. Trimming removed 6 bases from V and 2 bases from J; junction bases left unmatched: 11. From germline, CDR1 is LNHDA and CDR2 SQIVND (reference sequence). The CDR3 sequence: CASSRGTGFDPKNIQYF. CDR3 nucleotides: TGTGCCAGTAGCCGAGGGACAGGGTTCGATCCCAAAAACATTCAGTACTTC.

This clonotype occurred many times. The V call is TRBV20-1, the J call TRBJ1-1; TRBD1 is a possible D gene (5 bases). Germline CDR1 reads DFQATT; CDR2 reads SNEGSKA (reference sequence). The CDR3 is made up of 13 amino acids. The germline V and J ends were trimmed by 1 base and 4 bases, with 10 bases remaining between them. The chain's CDR3 is CSARGPTGTEAFF. The CDR3 nucleotides read TGCAGTGCTAGAGGACCCACAGGCACTGAAGCTTTCTTT.

This clonotype was seen repeatedly, ten times or more. The gene calls are TRBV30 and TRBJ2-7, with D possibly TRBD2 on 6 matching bases. The CDR3 is made up of 13 amino acids. Germline values: CDR1 GTSNPN, CDR2 SVGIG (reference sequence). V was shortened by 1 base and J by 2 bases, with 9 bases between the two germline ends. CDR3 residues: CAWSEGGTYEQYF. DNA of the CDR3: TGTGCCTGGAGTGAGGGAGGTACCTACGAGCAGTACTTC.

This clonotype was recorded a few times. The rearrangement uses TRBV13 and TRBJ1-1; the match to TRBD1 covers 8 bases. V trimming: 5 bases; J trimming: 8 bases; junction bases outside the gene matches: 13. The CDR3 has 15 amino acids. CDR1 PRHDT and CDR2 FYEKMQ come from the germline V gene (reference sequence). CDR3 residues: CASSPSPDRAGEAFF. The CDR3 nucleotides read TGTGCCAGCAGCCCCTCCCCGGACAGGGCGGGAGAAGCTTTCTTT. Supplemented by reference TRBV13 and TRBJ1-1, the full variable domain reads AAGVIQSPRHLIKEKRETATLKCYPIPRHDTVYWYQQGPGQDPQFLISFYEKMQSDKGSIPDRFSAQQFSDYHSELNMSSLELGDSALYFCASSPSPDRAGEAFFGQGTRLTVV.